Listed below are T cell receptor beta chains from one sample, sequenced in a study of quantifying T cell responses using KT2 cells. TCRdb analysed the UMI-ligation and nested PCR reads with MiXCR anew, one entry per CDR3 protein. Among over 35,000 distinct CDR3 sequences listed, around 15% were seen once. The sample consisted of PBMCs spiked with cells of the T cell clone KT2. The receptors originated from a human donor. The CDR3 runs from the conserved cysteine through the conserved F or W. A D gene is named only where the DNA matches it firmly. Clone size is shown for a subset of rows, as once, few, many or a class of expanded clone.

NA	TRBV12-3/TRBV12-4	TRBD1	TRBJ1-6	CASSRGQVGTSPLHF	TGTGCCAGCAGTCGCGGACAGGTCGGAACTTCACCCCTCCACTTT
NA	TRBV28	TRBD2	TRBJ2-7	CASSPWGSGSRSATYEQYF	TGTGCCAGCAGTCCTTGGGGTAGCGGGAGTAGGAGTGCCACCTACGAGCAGTACTTC
few	TRBV7-8	NA	TRBJ2-7	CASSLDVIRYEQYF	TGTGCCAGCAGCTTAGATGTTATCCGCTACGAGCAGTACTTC
NA	TRBV5-1	TRBD1	TRBJ1-5	CASSLWDSVNQPQHF	TGCGCCAGCAGCTTATGGGACAGCGTCAATCAGCCCCAGCATTTT
few	TRBV12-3/TRBV12-4	NA	TRBJ2-5	CASSFGKETQYF	TGTGCCAGCAGTTTCGGGAAAGAGACCCAGTACTTC
few	TRBV2	TRBD1	TRBJ1-1	CALGQGWNTEAFF	TGTGCCCTCGGACAGGGGTGGAACACTGAAGCTTTCTTT
NA	TRBV5-1	NA	TRBJ1-1	CASSLSRVTEAFF	TGCGCCAGCAGCTTGTCCAGGGTCACTGAAGCTTTCTTT
few	TRBV9	TRBD2	TRBJ2-2	CASSARGAGELFF	TGTGCCAGCAGCGCGCGGGGGGCCGGGGAGCTGTTTTTT
NA	TRBV12-3/TRBV12-4	TRBD1	TRBJ1-1	CASSDPRQGWGEAFF	TGTGCCAGCAGTGACCCAAGACAGGGCTGGGGAGAAGCTTTCTTT
NA	TRBV7-2	NA	TRBJ2-1	CASSSTPPGQGRGQFF	TGTGCCAGCAGCTCCACTCCTCCGGGGCAGGGGAGGGGGCAGTTCTTC
many	TRBV20-1	TRBD1	TRBJ2-7	CSGGQGYEQYF	TGCAGTGGTGGACAGGGTTACGAGCAGTACTTC
NA	TRBV20-1	TRBD1	TRBJ1-2	CSARTGSGYTF	TGCAGTGCTCGGACAGGGAGTGGCTACACCTTC
few	TRBV6-2/TRBV6-3	TRBD2	TRBJ2-7	CASKSSGSGYEQYF	TGTGCCAGCAAGTCTAGCGGGAGTGGGTACGAGCAGTACTTC
NA	TRBV7-6	NA	TRBJ2-5	CASSFRAFQETQYF	TGTGCCAGCAGCTTCCGAGCCTTTCAAGAGACCCAGTACTTC
few	TRBV12-3/TRBV12-4	NA	TRBJ2-3	CASSWLVGDTQYF	TGTGCCAGCAGTTGGCTAGTCGGGGATACGCAGTATTTT
few	TRBV6-5	NA	TRBJ2-5	CASSPQVGQGGETQYF	TGTGCCAGCAGCCCACAAGTGGGGCAGGGCGGAGAGACCCAGTACTTC
NA	TRBV6-6	NA	TRBJ1-4	CASSAVSTNEKLFF	TGTGCCAGCAGTGCCGTCTCAACTAATGAAAAACTGTTTTTT
NA	TRBV10-3	TRBD2	TRBJ2-2	CATWTGGGELFF	TGTGCCACCTGGACGGGAGGCGGGGAGCTGTTTTTT